Listed below are T cell receptor beta chains from one sample, sequenced in a study of beta chain features in type 1 diabetes. TCRdb's copy holds only in-frame clones and misses some; the assay was immunoSEQ multiplex PCR. The repertoire holds hundreds of thousands of clones, with about a sixth as singletons. Sequenced material: naive CD4+ T cells from blood. The origin of the receptors is a man aged 18 to 29 in good health. The CDR3 runs from the conserved cysteine through the conserved F or W. Clone size is not always given. Where it is, it says once, few, many or a class for expanded clones.

v_gene,abundance,CDR3aa
TRBV9,.,CASSVEDTYEQYF
TRBV7-9,.,CASSLDGHKYGYTF
TRBV14,few,CASSQGTSWRETQYF
TRBV30,.,CAWSGQGNQPQHF
TRBV15,.,CATSTGQPLSEKLFF
TRBV4-3,.,CASSQEEFGLELFF
TRBV7-3,few,CASSPAGQAGNTIYF
TRBV5-1,once,CASSWGQGAPNTEAFF
TRBV7-3,few,CASSRSIDPNYGYTF
TRBV28,few,CASSLIGGSGNTIYF
TRBV5-1,.,CASSLVQVPGELFF
TRBV10-3,many,CAIRLAGATDTQYF
TRBV6-5,.,CASRAGFSTDTQYF
TRBV6-6,.,CASRPGGGLETQYF
TRBV7-9,.,CAGGLSGNTIYF
TRBV18,few,CASSPIGGTGGYEQYF
TRBV29-1,.,CSALSGWGTEAFF